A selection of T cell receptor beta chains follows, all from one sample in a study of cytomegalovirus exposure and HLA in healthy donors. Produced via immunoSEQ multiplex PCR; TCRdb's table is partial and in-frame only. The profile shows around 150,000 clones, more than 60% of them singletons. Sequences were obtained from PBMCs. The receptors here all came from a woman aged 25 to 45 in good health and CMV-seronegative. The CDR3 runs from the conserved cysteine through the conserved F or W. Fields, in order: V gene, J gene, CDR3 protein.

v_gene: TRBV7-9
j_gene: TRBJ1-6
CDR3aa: CASLKMGANSPLHF

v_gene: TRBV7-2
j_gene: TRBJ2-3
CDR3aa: CASSLVGAWTDTQYF

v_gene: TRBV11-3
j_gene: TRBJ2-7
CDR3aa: CASSPGGSLYEQYF

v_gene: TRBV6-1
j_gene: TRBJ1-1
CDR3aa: CASKDTGGFAEAFF

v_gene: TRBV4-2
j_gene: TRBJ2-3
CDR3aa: CASSPRVLTDTQYF

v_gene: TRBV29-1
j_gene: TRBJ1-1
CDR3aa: CSVVYWTGDGTEAFF

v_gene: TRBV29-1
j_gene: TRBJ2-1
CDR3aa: CSVEMSSYNEQFF

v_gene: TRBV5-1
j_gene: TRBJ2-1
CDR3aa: CASSLVPVSNEQFF

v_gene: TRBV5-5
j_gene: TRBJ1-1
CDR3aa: CASSLNTEAFF

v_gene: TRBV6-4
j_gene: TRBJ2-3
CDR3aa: CASSAGTSDTDTQYF

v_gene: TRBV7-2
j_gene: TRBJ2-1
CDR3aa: CASSLVGTSGEQFF

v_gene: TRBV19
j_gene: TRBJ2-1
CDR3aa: CASRLAGAYNEQFF

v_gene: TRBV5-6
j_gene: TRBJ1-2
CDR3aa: CASSFLGKGQGNYGYTF

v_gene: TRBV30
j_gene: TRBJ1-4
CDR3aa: CAWSRRATNEKLFF

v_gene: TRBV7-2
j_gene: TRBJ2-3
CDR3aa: CASSLTSGASTDTQYF

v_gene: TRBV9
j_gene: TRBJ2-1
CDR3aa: CASSVGSSGSSYNEQFF

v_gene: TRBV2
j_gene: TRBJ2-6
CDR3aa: CASTGQRGSGANGLTF

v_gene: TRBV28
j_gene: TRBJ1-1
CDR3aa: CASTYPGGVKMAFF

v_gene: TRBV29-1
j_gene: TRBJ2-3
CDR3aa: CSVESRDRVTDTQYF

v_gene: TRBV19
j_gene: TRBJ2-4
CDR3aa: CASSPFGGAKNSQYF

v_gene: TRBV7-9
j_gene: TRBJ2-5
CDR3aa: CASSLLRGREETQYF

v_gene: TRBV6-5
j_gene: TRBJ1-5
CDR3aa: CASSSLTGHINQPQHF

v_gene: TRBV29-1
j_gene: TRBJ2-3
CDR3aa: CSVPGGGAKKTDTQYF

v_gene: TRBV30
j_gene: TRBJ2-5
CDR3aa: CAWSVGLADETQYF

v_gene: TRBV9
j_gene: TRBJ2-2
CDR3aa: CASSHTGEYTGELFF

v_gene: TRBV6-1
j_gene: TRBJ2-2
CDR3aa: CASRRDRGNTGELFF

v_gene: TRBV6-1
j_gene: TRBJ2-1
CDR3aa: CASSEGWDIYNEQFF

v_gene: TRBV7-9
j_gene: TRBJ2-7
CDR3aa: CASSLIGGGDGEQYF

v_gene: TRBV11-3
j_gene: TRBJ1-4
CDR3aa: CASSLSEGKELFF

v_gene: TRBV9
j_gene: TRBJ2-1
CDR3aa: CASSPGQPRDNEQFF

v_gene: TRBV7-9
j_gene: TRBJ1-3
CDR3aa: CASTTGTAGNTIYF

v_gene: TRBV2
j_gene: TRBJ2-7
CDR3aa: CASSEQGGSYEQYF

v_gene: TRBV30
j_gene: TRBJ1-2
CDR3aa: CAWHPDRTYGYTF

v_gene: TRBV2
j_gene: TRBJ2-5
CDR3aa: CASSVPGQGYGQQYF

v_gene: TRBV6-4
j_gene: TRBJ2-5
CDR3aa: CASSARGGATETQYF

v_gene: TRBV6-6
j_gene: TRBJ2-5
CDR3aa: CASSSHSGGGETQYF

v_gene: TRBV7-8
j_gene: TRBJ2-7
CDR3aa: CASSRDSKHEQYF

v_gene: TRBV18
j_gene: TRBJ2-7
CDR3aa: CASSPDRGNLGSYEQYF